One sample yielded the 16 T cell receptor beta chains listed below, sequenced in a study of T cell changes during pregnancy in multiple sclerosis. Repertoires were generated with immunoSEQ multiplex PCR, while TCRdb's copy carries only in-frame clones and drops some. The table has approximately 100,000 clones, approximately 91% seen once. The sample in question was peripheral blood, obtained in the second trimester of pregnancy. The receptors were gathered from a female donor with multiple sclerosis, enrolled in a pregnancy study.

The chain recombines TRBV7-2 with TRBJ1-2, with 8 positions matching TRBD1. With 4 bases clipped from V and 7 bases from J, the junction kept 8 bases outside the gene matches. CDR3 length: 14 amino acids. Per the germline V gene, CDR1 is SGHTA and CDR2 is FQGNSA. CDR3 sequence (DNA): TGTGCCAGCAGCTCCGGACAGGGAGGTACTGGCTACACCTTC. Protein: CASSSGQGGTGYTF. The whole variable domain, filled in from reference TRBV7-2 and TRBJ1-2, reads GAGVSQSPSNKVTEKGKDVELRCDPISGHTALYWYRQSLGQGLEFLIYFQGNSAPDKSGLPSDRFSAERTGGSVSTLTIQRTQQEDSAVYLCASSSGQGGTGYTFGSGTRLTVV.

This clone was detected only once. The chain combines TRBV27 with TRBJ2-4; 10 nucleotides agree with TRBD1. CDR1 MNHEY and CDR2 SMNVEV come from the germline V gene (reference sequence). The CDR3 totals 13 residues. The junction had 2 bases not matched to a gene; V was cut back by 6 bases and J by 6 bases. CDR3 in amino acids: CASRDRGVNIQYF. CDR3 DNA: TGTGCCAGCAGGGACAGGGGGGTAAACATTCAGTACTTC.

V usage is TRBV5-1 and J usage is TRBJ2-2; 7 bases match TRBD1. Germline V gene data show CDR1 as SGHRS and CDR2 as YFSETQ. CDR3 length: 15 residues. J was trimmed by 2 bases and V by 4 bases; bases with no gene match: 5. The CDR3 nucleotides read TGCGCCAGCAGCATAGACAGGGCTAACACCGGGGAGCTGTTTTTT. Its translation: CASSIDRANTGELFF.

The chain has TRBV10-3 and TRBJ2-4; a possible D gene is TRBD2 (6 bases). V was cut by 3 bases and J by 4 bases, with 10 bases left in between. The CDR3 has 14 amino acids. Germline assignment: CDR1 ENHRY and CDR2 SYGVKD. This CDR3 reads CAISEPGEKNIQYF. CDR3 DNA: TGTGCCATCAGTGAACCGGGAGAGAAAAACATTCAGTACTTC.

The rearrangement uses TRBV19 and TRBJ1-5, with 7 bases matching TRBD1. The V segment lost 3 bases and the J segment 4 bases; nucleotides outside the gene matches: 6. CDR3 length: 15 residues. The germline V gene has CDR1 LNHDA and CDR2 SQIVND (reference sequence). The CDR3 DNA reads as TGTGCCAGTAGTATGGCGGACAGGCCTAATCAGCCCCAGCATTTT. Encoded protein: CASSMADRPNQPQHF.

The chain uses TRBV28 and TRBJ2-5; 8 bases line up with TRBD1. Germline V lookup: CDR1 MDHEN, CDR2 SYDVKM. CDR3 length: 13 amino acids. Losses at the gene ends were 5 bases for V and 5 bases for J; bases not matched to a gene: 4. DNA of the CDR3: TGTGCCAGCAGTACGACAGGGGTGGAGACCCAGTACTTC. Translated: CASSTTGVETQYF.

V usage is TRBV27 and J usage is TRBJ2-7; possible D gene TRBD1, 5 bases. Germline assignment: CDR1 MNHEY and CDR2 SMNVEV (reference sequence). V was clipped by 3 bases and J by 4 bases, with 7 bases between them. This CDR3 has 12 amino acids. The CDR3 coding sequence is TGTGCCAGCAGTTTTCAGGGATACGAGCAGTACTTC. It translates to CASSFQGYEQYF.

This clone showed up just a few times. The chain carries TRBV11-3 and TRBJ2-7; 9 bases align to TRBD1. V shed 5 bases and J 6 bases; nucleotides not matched to a gene: 8. The CDR3 has 14 residues. The germline V gene encodes CDR1 SGHNT and CDR2 YENEEA. The CDR3 loop reads CASSRDRDGSEQYF. As DNA, the CDR3 is TGTGCCAGCAGCCGGGACAGGGATGGATCCGAGCAGTACTTC.

The gene calls are TRBV29-1 and TRBJ2-5; the match to TRBD2 covers 7 bases. V shed 6 bases, J shed 2 bases, and the junction held 9 bases outside the gene matches. Germline loops: CDR1 SQVTM, CDR2 ANQGSEA. The CDR3 sequence is 14 residues long. CDR3 in amino acids: CSVGLVLKQETQYF. The DNA of the CDR3 is TGCAGCGTAGGACTAGTACTAAAACAAGAGACCCAGTACTTC.

The chain combines TRBV6-6 with TRBJ2-7; 7 bases are shared with TRBD1. Looked up from germline, CDR1 is MNHNY and CDR2 is SVGAGI (reference sequence). V trimming: 4 bases; J trimming: 3 bases; junction bases outside the gene matches: 6. The CDR3 spans 14 residues. CDR3 DNA: TGTGCCAGCAGTTCAGACAGGGTGGACTACGAGCAGTACTTC. Translating it yields CASSSDRVDYEQYF.

The V gene is TRBV29-1, the J gene TRBJ2-3; D might be TRBD1 (6 bases). The CDR3 spans 13 residues. V was shortened by 5 bases and J by 5 bases, with 14 bases between the two germline ends. Germline V gives CDR1 SQVTM, CDR2 ANQGSEA. The CDR3 loop reads CSVFGPGVDTQYF. The CDR3 bases are TGCAGCGTTTTTGGGCCAGGGGTAGATACGCAGTATTTT.

The rearrangement links TRBV7-9 to TRBJ2-1; D is possibly TRBD2 (6 bases). Germline lookup yields CDR1 SEHNR and CDR2 FQNEAQ (reference sequence). The CDR3 has 17 residues. V was shortened by 1 base and J by 0 bases, with 13 bases between the two germline ends. This CDR3 reads CASSLGGSGHSYNEQFF. In nucleotides, the CDR3 is TGTGCCAGCAGCTTAGGGGGTAGCGGCCACTCCTACAATGAGCAGTTCTTC.

V gene TRBV27 combines with J gene TRBJ2-2; D is perhaps TRBD1 (6 bases). The germline gives CDR1 MNHEY, CDR2 SMNVEV (reference sequence). The CDR3 is 15 residues long. V gave up 6 bases and J gave up 1 base, with 12 bases separating them. DNA for the CDR3: TGTGCCAGCAGAACCCTACAGGGGAACACCGGGGAGCTGTTTTTT. It translates to CASRTLQGNTGELFF.

The gene calls are TRBV6-5 and TRBJ2-1; TRBD1 is a possible D gene (6 bases). CDR1 is MNHEY, CDR2 SVGAGI, per germline. The CDR3 is 13 residues long. V lost 7 bases to trimming and J lost 10 bases, with 17 bases between them. The CDR3: CASKLSGTPEQFF. The DNA of the CDR3 is TGTGCCAGCAAACTCTCCGGGACACCGGAGCAGTTCTTC.

CDR3 residues: CASSKEVGVDGLYEQYF. In DNA form, the CDR3 reads TGTGCCAGCAGCAAAGAAGTGGGCGTCGACGGCCTCTACGAGCAGTACTTC. V usage is TRBV21-1 and J usage is TRBJ2-7; TRBD1, the table's D call, was not compared with the DNA. TRBV21-1 is annotated as a pseudogene. The CDR3 totals 17 residues.

The chain recombines TRBV18 with TRBJ1-2; D not certain. Per the germline V gene, CDR1 is KGHSH and CDR2 is LQKENI. Trimming removed 3 bases from V and 6 bases from J, with 8 bases in between. This CDR3 is built from 12 residues. Here the CDR3 reads CASSPSVDGYTF. CDR3 in DNA: TGTGCCAGCTCACCCAGCGTGGATGGCTACACCTTC.